A selection of T cell receptor beta chains follows, all from one sample in a study of shared clonotypes between healthy human individuals. Clones were read by immunoSEQ multiplex PCR, and TCRdb kept only the in-frame ones, dropping some. The repertoire includes 530,000 or so clones, over 60% of them detected once, and around 13% sits in the top ten. The material sequenced was PBMCs. The receptor source for this set is a woman aged 40 to 50 in good health. Some clones in this sample may be carry-over from other donors' samples. The CDR3 runs from the conserved cysteine through the conserved F or W. D genes are given only for firm matches. Size tells how often a clone was seen (once, few, many) or the class of an expanded clone, and some rows leave it out.

d_gene	abundance	j_gene	v_gene	CDR3aa	CDR3nt
TRBD1	NA	TRBJ2-5	TRBV5-6	CASSFGQGYETQYF	TGTGCCAGCAGCTTTGGACAGGGATATGAGACCCAGTACTTC
NA	NA	TRBJ2-5	TRBV10-2	CASSDFEGRETQYF	TGCGCCAGCAGTGACTTTGAGGGTCGAGAGACCCAGTACTTC
TRBD1	NA	TRBJ2-7	TRBV7-9	CASSTPNDRGAYEQYF	TGTGCCAGCAGTACGCCGAACGACAGGGGGGCCTACGAGCAGTACTTC
NA	NA	TRBJ1-2	TRBV28	CASSLVTDYGYTF	TGTGCCAGCAGTTTGGTCACAGACTATGGCTACACCTTC
NA	NA	TRBJ2-1	TRBV7-3	CASSFGPRDFRYEQFF	TGTGCCAGCAGCTTTGGACCCCGGGACTTTAGGTATGAGCAGTTCTTC
TRBD2	NA	TRBJ2-3	TRBV7-3	CASSLTGLVVDTQYF	TGTGCCAGCAGCTTAACGGGACTAGTCGTGGATACGCAGTATTTT
NA	NA	TRBJ1-2	TRBV9	CASSAQTAEGYTF	TGTGCCAGCAGCGCACAGACGGCGGAAGGCTACACCTTC
TRBD2	NA	TRBJ2-3	TRBV2	CASSFILAGGGDTQYF	TGTGCCAGCAGTTTCATACTAGCGGGAGGGGGGGATACGCAGTATTTT
NA	NA	TRBJ2-7	TRBV15	CATSSAGAGYEQYF	TGTGCCACCAGCAGTGCGGGGGCAGGCTACGAGCAGTACTTC
TRBD1	NA	TRBJ2-7	TRBV18	CASSPGTGRHEQYF	TGTGCCAGCTCACCGGGGACAGGGCGCCACGAGCAGTACTTC
TRBD1	few	TRBJ1-4	TRBV29-1	CSGIQGARGGLFF	TGCAGCGGGATACAGGGGGCGCGGGGAGGACTGTTTTTT
NA	NA	TRBJ1-1	TRBV7-3	CASSSSGTVNTEAFF	TGTGCCAGCAGCTCGTCCGGGACGGTGAACACTGAAGCTTTCTTT
NA	NA	TRBJ1-5	TRBV15	CATSRVGKIDSNQPQHF	TGTGCCACCAGCAGAGTGGGAAAAATTGATAGCAATCAGCCCCAGCATTTT
TRBD1	NA	TRBJ2-7	TRBV28	CASPMKGTATYEQYF	TGTGCCAGCCCTATGAAGGGGACAGCGACCTACGAGCAGTACTTC
NA	NA	TRBJ2-7	TRBV28	CASSFQRAAYEQYF	TGTGCCAGCAGTTTCCAGCGGGCCGCCTACGAGCAGTACTTC
TRBD2	NA	TRBJ2-7	TRBV6-1	CSGSFSSEQYF	TGTAGCGGGAGTTTTTCTAGCGAGCAGTACTTC
NA	NA	TRBJ2-5	TRBV6-5	CASTPPGVETQYF	TGTGCCAGCACGCCGCCGGGAGTAGAGACCCAGTACTTC
NA	once	TRBJ1-4	TRBV5-1	CASSLGADEKLFF	TGCGCCAGCAGCTTGGGCGCGGACGAAAAACTGTTTTTT
NA	NA	TRBJ1-2	TRBV18	CASSYEDLYYGYTF	TGTGCCAGCTCCTACGAGGATCTGTACTATGGCTACACCTTC
NA	NA	TRBJ2-5	TRBV7-2	CASTPLISMETQYF	TGTGCCAGCACCCCCCTCATTAGTATGGAGACCCAGTACTTC
TRBD2	NA	TRBJ2-5	TRBV18	CASSRSGRAGETQYF	TGTGCCAGCTCACGAAGCGGGAGGGCCGGGGAGACCCAGTACTTC
NA	NA	TRBJ2-1	TRBV5-1	CASSQTGRGNEQFF	TGCGCCAGCAGCCAGACAGGGAGGGGCAATGAGCAGTTCTTC
TRBD2	NA	TRBJ2-5	TRBV5-5	CASTKAGGTKTQYF	TGTGCCAGCACCAAAGCGGGAGGGACCAAAACCCAGTACTTC
NA	NA	TRBJ2-1	TRBV9	CASSVEGTWGEQFF	TGTGCCAGCAGCGTAGAGGGTACTTGGGGTGAGCAGTTCTTC
NA	NA	TRBJ1-5	TRBV2	CASSGDQPQHF	TGTGCCAGCTCCGGGGACCAGCCCCAGCATTTT
NA	NA	TRBJ1-6	TRBV11-2	CASSLGGNSPLHF	TGTGCCAGCAGCTTAGGCGGTAATTCACCCCTCCACTTT
TRBD1	NA	TRBJ1-2	TRBV28	CASSFPGTGGYTNYGYTF	TGTGCCAGCAGTTTCCCCGGGACAGGGGGATATACTAACTATGGCTACACCTTC
NA	many	TRBJ2-1	TRBV4-1	CASSQDLLRANEQFF	TGCGCCAGCAGCCAAGATCTTCTGAGGGCCAATGAGCAGTTCTTC
NA	NA	TRBJ1-5	TRBV2	CASNQGRGEPQHF	TGTGCCAGCAACCAAGGGCGAGGGGAGCCCCAGCATTTT
NA	NA	TRBJ2-3	TRBV21-1	CEQSLVFGRGLQDTDTQYF	TGTGAACAGTCCTTGGTCTTCGGGAGGGGACTACAAGACACAGATACGCAGTATTTT
TRBD1	NA	TRBJ1-3	TRBV4-2	CASSQALTGTGNTIYF	TGTGCCAGCAGCCAAGCCTTGACAGGGACTGGAAACACCATATATTTT
NA	NA	TRBJ1-2	TRBV30	CAWSVGGLGYTF	TGTGCCTGGAGTGTAGGTGGATTGGGCTACACCTTC
TRBD1	NA	TRBJ2-7	TRBV14	CASSRDRGTEQYF	TGTGCCAGCAGCCGGGACAGGGGGACCGAGCAGTACTTC
TRBD1	NA	TRBJ1-1	TRBV5-1	CASSVGTGTEAFF	TGCGCCAGCAGCGTCGGGACAGGGACTGAAGCTTTCTTT
NA	NA	TRBJ2-7	TRBV29-1	CSVGSLVDEQYF	TGCAGCGTCGGTAGCTTGGTGGACGAGCAGTACTTC
NA	NA	TRBJ2-7	TRBV4-2	CASSQDTGSEQYF	TGTGCCAGCAGCCAAGATACAGGTTCCGAGCAGTACTTC
NA	many	TRBJ2-3	TRBV10-2	CASKRADTQYF	TGCGCCAGCAAGCGGGCAGATACGCAGTATTTT
TRBD1	NA	TRBJ2-1	TRBV5-6	CASSLDRGRSYNEQFF	TGTGCCAGCAGCTTGGACAGGGGAAGGTCCTACAATGAGCAGTTCTTC
NA	NA	TRBJ1-1	TRBV5-1	CASSLQGNTEAFF	TGCGCCAGCAGCTTACAGGGGAACACTGAAGCTTTCTTT
TRBD1	NA	TRBJ2-1	TRBV6-5	CASSRGGTEQFF	TGTGCCAGCAGTAGAGGGGGCACTGAGCAGTTCTTC
TRBD1	NA	TRBJ2-7	TRBV5-1	CASSLVFAERGPYEQYF	TGCGCCAGCAGCTTGGTTTTTGCGGAGAGGGGGCCCTACGAGCAGTACTTC
NA	NA	TRBJ1-1	TRBV5-1	CASSFTGLTEAFF	TGCGCCAGCAGCTTCACAGGGCTTACTGAAGCTTTCTTT
TRBD1	NA	TRBJ2-7	TRBV5-1	CASSVTGTDLYEQYF	TGCGCCAGCAGCGTGACCGGGACAGACCTTTACGAGCAGTACTTC
NA	NA	TRBJ2-7	TRBV6-5	CASSARPRDQYF	TGTGCCAGCAGTGCCCGCCCCAGGGACCAGTACTTC
NA	NA	TRBJ2-7	TRBV10-3	CAISESWGNEQYF	TGTGCCATCAGTGAGTCGTGGGGAAACGAGCAGTACTTC
TRBD1	NA	TRBJ2-3	TRBV19	CASSTRTGGPDTQYF	TGTGCCAGTAGTACTCGGACAGGGGGCCCAGATACGCAGTATTTT
NA	NA	TRBJ2-4	TRBV29-1	CSAADRAKNIQYF	TGCAGCGCTGCGGACAGAGCCAAAAACATTCAGTACTTC
NA	NA	TRBJ2-3	TRBV2	CASSANRENTDTQYF	TGTGCCAGCAGTGCGAACAGGGAAAACACAGATACGCAGTATTTT
TRBD1	NA	TRBJ1-1	TRBV10-3	CAILPDRGGEAFF	TGTGCCATCTTACCCGACAGGGGCGGTGAAGCTTTCTTT
NA	NA	TRBJ1-4	TRBV7-6	CASSNRAAATNEKLFF	TGTGCCAGCAGCAACCGGGCTGCGGCAACTAATGAAAAACTGTTTTTT
NA	NA	TRBJ2-1	TRBV21-1	CASSKIFWGRSISYNEQFF	TGTGCCAGCAGCAAAATTTTCTGGGGCAGGAGCATTTCCTACAATGAGCAGTTCTTC
TRBD1	NA	TRBJ2-5	TRBV9	CASSVGQGARETQYF	TGTGCCAGCAGCGTCGGACAGGGGGCGCGGGAGACCCAGTACTTC
NA	NA	TRBJ2-7	TRBV10-3	CAISGGRGSYEQYF	TGTGCCATCAGTGGGGGCAGGGGATCCTACGAGCAGTACTTC
NA	few	TRBJ2-7	TRBV15	CATSRDSRGTPNF	TGTGCCACCAGCAGAGATAGCCGCGGGACGCCTAATTTC
NA	NA	TRBJ1-2	TRBV7-2	CASSLGGGSSNYGYTF	TGTGCCAGCAGCTTAGGCGGGGGCAGTTCAAACTATGGCTACACCTTC
NA	few	TRBJ2-3	TRBV7-9	CASSPRAYTDTQYF	TGTGCCAGCAGCCCAAGAGCGTACACAGATACGCAGTATTTT
NA	NA	TRBJ2-3	TRBV7-9	CASSFGGQGDTQYF	TGTGCCAGCAGCTTCGGGGGTCAGGGGGATACGCAGTATTTT